These 27 T cell receptor beta chains were sequenced from one sample in a study of sequential checkpoint blockade in melanoma. The method was immunoSEQ multiplex PCR; TCRdb's version includes in-frame clones alone and lacks a portion of them. The sample records some 40,000 clones, about 88% being singletons. As for treatment: randomized to nivolumab then ipilimumab (arm A) or the reverse (arm B). Sequencing was performed on CD8+ T cells sorted from blood (inferred from file names), taken from a patient given nivolumab and ipilimumab in sequence. The origin of the receptors is a human donor with melanoma.

The J gene is TRBJ1-4, the V gene TRBV4-1; D call uncertain. CDR3 length: 17 amino acids. The V and J ends lost 0 bases and 7 bases respectively, with 18 bases between them. Looked up from germline, CDR1 is MGHRA and CDR2 is YSYEKL. The CDR3 loop is CASSQDGLGGPGEKLFF. DNA for the CDR3: TGCGCCAGCAGCCAAGATGGGCTGGGAGGGCCGGGTGAAAAACTGTTTTTT.

V usage is TRBV2 and J usage is TRBJ1-5, with D tentatively TRBD1 (5 bases). CDR3 length equals 14 residues. V lost 1 base and J 5 bases, leaving 9 bases between the germline ends. Germline CDR1 SNHLY, CDR2 FYNNEI. This CDR3 is CASSEVGGYQPQHF. The CDR3 nucleotides are TGTGCCAGCAGTGAAGTGGGGGGATATCAGCCCCAGCATTTT. Looking up the rest from reference TRBV2 and TRBJ1-5 gives the full variable domain: EPEVTQTPSHQVTQMGQEVILRCVPISNHLYFYWYRQILGQKVEFLVSFYNNEISEKSEIFDDQFSVERPDGSNFTLKIRSTKLEDSAMYFCASSEVGGYQPQHFGDGTRLSIL.

The rearrangement links TRBV28 to TRBJ1-1, with no clear D. Germline loops: CDR1 MDHEN, CDR2 SYDVKM. The CDR3 is 15 residues long. Trimming stripped 4 bases from V and 0 bases from J, with 12 bases between. CDR3 in amino acids: CASSYTDELNTEAFF. The CDR3 nucleotides read TGTGCCAGCAGTTACACCGATGAATTGAACACTGAAGCTTTCTTT. The whole variable domain, remainder taken from reference TRBV28 and TRBJ1-1, is DVKVTQSSRYLVKRTGEKVFLECVQDMDHENMFWYRQDPGLGLRLIYFSYDVKMKEKGDIPEGYSVSREKKERFSLILESASTNQTSMYLCASSYTDELNTEAFFGQGTRLTVV.

The chain links TRBV10-1 to TRBJ2-1; D may be TRBD2 (5 bases). V dropped 3 bases and J dropped 4 bases, with 16 bases sitting between them. The CDR3 sequence is 16 residues long. In germline, CDR1 is WNHNN, CDR2 SYGVQD (reference sequence). The CDR3 loop is CASSETALRVYNEQFF. As DNA, the CDR3 is TGCGCCAGCAGTGAAACCGCCCTGCGGGTTTACAATGAGCAGTTCTTC.

The chain recombines TRBV7-8 with TRBJ2-2; 7 bases align to TRBD1. The junction had 8 bases not matched to a gene; V was cut back by 1 base and J by 3 bases. There are 17 residues in the CDR3. The V gene's germline CDR1 is SGHVS and CDR2 FQNEAQ. The CDR3 here is CASSLVTGLRDTGELFF. The CDR3 DNA follows: TGTGCCAGCAGCTTAGTGACAGGGTTGAGGGACACCGGGGAGCTGTTTTTT.

With respect to this clone: Its ends do not fully match the called genes, so a read error is possible. The rearrangement links TRBV27 to TRBJ2-7; TRBD2 aligns across 11 bases. The germline V gene has CDR1 MNHEY and CDR2 SMNVEV (reference sequence). The CDR3 consists of 16 residues. The CDR3 is CASSFTLAGGPDERYF. The CDR3 nucleotides are TGTGCCAGCAGTTTCACTCTAGCGGGAGGCCCGGACGAGCGGTACTTC.

The rearrangement joins TRBV27 to TRBJ2-1; possible D gene TRBD2, 5 bases. This CDR3 comprises 13 residues. The germline V and J ends were trimmed by 4 bases and 5 bases, with 9 bases remaining between them. The germline V gene has CDR1 MNHEY and CDR2 SMNVEV (reference sequence). CDR3 coding DNA: TGTGCCAGCAGTTATTCGCGGGACAATGAGCAGTTCTTC. Its protein is CASSYSRDNEQFF.

This chain joins TRBV6-5 and TRBJ1-1, with TRBD1 matching over 10 bases. CDR3 length equals 16 residues. V shed 4 bases, J shed 1 base, and the junction held 6 bases outside the gene matches. The germline V gene encodes CDR1 MNHEY and CDR2 SVGAGI. The CDR3 spells CASSFRDRGPNTEAFF. The CDR3 coding sequence is TGTGCCAGCAGTTTCCGGGACAGGGGACCGAACACTGAAGCTTTCTTT.

This clone was observed a single time. This chain links TRBV9 with TRBJ2-1; 8 positions agree with TRBD2. The trim removed 2 bases at V and 1 base at J, leaving 5 bases unmatched. Germline assignment: CDR1 SGDLS and CDR2 YYNGEE. The CDR3 is made up of 16 amino acids. Written as DNA, the CDR3 is TGTGCCAGCAGCGTCAGCGGGAGTGGGTCCTACAATGAGCAGTTCTTC. Its translation is CASSVSGSGSYNEQFF.

The chain uses TRBV7-9 and TRBJ2-1, with 8 bases identical to TRBD1. This CDR3 is 15 amino acids long. Germline values: CDR1 SEHNR, CDR2 FQNEAQ (reference sequence). V lost 5 bases and J lost 6; bases outside the gene matches: 9. CDR3 bases: TGTGCCAGCAGCCTTATGCAGGGACAGGCCAATGAGCAGTTCTTC. As protein: CASSLMQGQANEQFF.

The chain couples TRBV19 to TRBJ2-2; D perhaps matches TRBD2 (5 bases). V lost 5 bases to trimming and J lost 7 bases, with 20 bases between them. The CDR3 is 16 residues long. Germline CDR1 and CDR2: LNHDA and SQIVND (reference sequence). The CDR3 nucleotides read TGTGCCAGTAGTTCGGATCGGGAAGGTTTGGGCGGGGAGCTGTTTTTT. Translating it yields CASSSDREGLGGELFF.

The gene calls are TRBV18 and TRBJ2-2; TRBD1 aligns across 9 bases. The CDR3 spans 17 residues. V shed 3 bases, J shed 4 bases, and the junction held 9 bases outside the gene matches. Germline values: CDR1 KGHSH, CDR2 LQKENI. CDR3 bases: TGTGCCAGCTCACCCTTTTCGGGACAGGGTACCACCGGGGAGCTGTTTTTT. Its protein is CASSPFSGQGTTGELFF.

The chain carries TRBV10-1 and TRBJ2-5, with D possibly TRBD2 on 6 matching bases. The CDR3 has 14 amino acids. Germline V gene lookup returns CDR1 WNHNN and CDR2 SYGVQD (reference sequence). V gave up 6 bases and J gave up 2 bases, with 13 bases separating them. CDR3 sequence reads: CASRSLARQETQYF. As DNA, the CDR3 is TGCGCCAGCAGATCTCTAGCGAGACAAGAGACCCAGTACTTC.

The V and J genes are TRBV5-6 and TRBJ1-4; TRBD1 might be the D (6 bases). Germline loops: CDR1 SGHDT, CDR2 YYEEEE. The germline V and J ends were trimmed by 0 bases and 6 bases, with 12 bases remaining between them. This CDR3 has 15 amino acids. The CDR3: CASSLAQGRYEKLFF. CDR3 sequence (DNA): TGTGCCAGCAGCTTGGCACAGGGACGATATGAAAAACTGTTTTTT.

Remarks on this clone: Other DNA sequences in the sample encode the same CDR3. The gene calls are TRBV13 and TRBJ2-7; D possibly matches TRBD1 or TRBD2 (5 bases each). Trimming removed 6 bases from V and 3 bases from J, with 15 bases in between. Looked up from germline, CDR1 is PRHDT and CDR2 is FYEKMQ (reference sequence). CDR3 size: 14 residues. CDR3 in amino acids: CASRPRGRDYEQYV. The CDR3, as DNA: TGTGCCAGCAGACCTAGGGGACGGGACTACGAGCAGTACGTC.

This clone was recorded a few times. The genes are TRBV19 and TRBJ2-7; perhaps TRBD1 as D (6 bases). Germline CDR1 and CDR2: LNHDA and SQIVND (reference sequence). The CDR3 loop spans 11 amino acids. V was pared by 11 bases and J by 3 bases, with 11 bases between. The chain's CDR3 is CAGDRNYEQYV. In DNA form, the CDR3 reads TGTGCCGGTGACAGGAACTACGAGCAGTACGTC.

The chain combines TRBV7-6 with TRBJ2-7; 7 nucleotides align to TRBD1. The germline V gene has CDR1 SGHVS and CDR2 FNYEAQ. V lost 2 bases to trimming and J lost 6 bases; unmatched junction nucleotides: 4. The CDR3 runs 13 residues. This CDR3 reads CASSLHTGVEQYV. In DNA form, the CDR3 reads TGTGCCAGCAGCTTACACACAGGGGTCGAGCAGTACGTC.

The V call is TRBV9, the J call TRBJ2-5; 12 bases fit TRBD1. CDR3 length: 16 amino acids. Germline CDR1 reads SGDLS; CDR2 reads YYNGEE. J lost 5 bases, V lost 3 bases, and 8 bases had no gene match. CDR3: CASSAGGQGAFETQYF. The CDR3 nucleotides are TGTGCCAGCAGCGCCGGGGGACAGGGGGCGTTCGAGACCCAGTACTTC. Based on the CDR3 plus reference TRBV9 and TRBJ2-5, the full variable domain is DSGVTQTPKHLITATGQRVTLRCSPRSGDLSVYWYQQSLDQGLQFLIQYYNGEERAKGNILERFSAQQFPDLHSELNLSSLELGDSALYFCASSAGGQGAFETQYFGPGTRLLVL.

This chain uses TRBV5-1 with TRBJ2-7; possibly TRBD1 for D (5 bases). The V end was cut by 0 bases, the J end by 0 bases, with 10 bases between. The CDR3 extends over 15 amino acids. The germline V gene has CDR1 SGHRS and CDR2 YFSETQ. The CDR3 spells CASSLAPGISYEQYF. Written as DNA, the CDR3 is TGCGCCAGCAGCTTGGCCCCAGGGATCTCCTACGAGCAGTACTTC.

The CDR3 is CASSAELASRNTGELFF. The CDR3 DNA is TGTGCCAGCAGCGCGGAACTAGCGTCCCGGAACACCGGGGAGCTGTTTTTT. V and J are TRBV9 and TRBJ2-2, with TRBD2 identical over 7 bases. V trimming: 3 bases; J trimming: 1 base; junction bases outside the gene matches: 9. CDR3 length: 17 amino acids. Germline CDR1 reads SGDLS; CDR2 reads YYNGEE.

This clone was counted a few times. V usage is TRBV5-1 and J usage is TRBJ2-2, with D unresolved. Germline lookup yields CDR1 SGHRS and CDR2 YFSETQ. The CDR3 totals 13 residues. Trimming left V 4 bases short and J 7 bases short, with 11 bases between. The CDR3 loop is CASSTSTGGELFF. CDR3 nucleotide sequence: TGCGCCAGCAGCACCTCCACCGGCGGGGAGCTGTTTTTT. Filled out from reference TRBV5-1 and TRBJ2-2, the complete variable domain reads KAGVTQTPRYLIKTRGQQVTLSCSPISGHRSVSWYQQTPGQGLQFLFEYFSETQRNKGNFPGRFSGRQFSNSRSEMNVSTLELGDSALYLCASSTSTGGELFFGEGSRLTVL.

The chain couples TRBV29-1 to TRBJ2-1, with a weak D call TRBD2 (6 bases). Looked up from germline, CDR1 is SQVTM and CDR2 is ANQGSEA. Between the trimmed V and J ends, which lost 0 bases and 5 bases, there was a span of 17 bases. This CDR3 has 16 amino acids. The CDR3 spells CSVEEEPSAGHNEQFF. The CDR3 region has the DNA TGCAGCGTTGAAGAAGAGCCTAGCGCTGGCCACAATGAGCAGTTCTTC.

The chain is built from TRBV5-1 and TRBJ1-1; no clear D. Germline CDR1 SGHRS, CDR2 YFSETQ. The V gene lost 2 bases and the J gene lost 1 base, with 12 bases spanning the gap. The CDR3 length is 15 residues. The CDR3 bases are TGCGCCAGCAGCTTCCTGCCGGCGGGGAACACTGAAGCTTTCTTT. This encodes CASSFLPAGNTEAFF.

The chain carries TRBV11-2 and TRBJ2-1, with TRBD2 matching over 8 bases. CDR3 size: 15 residues. The germline V gene has CDR1 SGHAT and CDR2 FQNNGV. The ends lost 8 bases at V and 3 bases at J; junction bases unmatched: 9. CDR3 bases: TGTGCCAGCTCCCGGGGGGGGAGTAACTACAATGAGCAGTTCTTC. Amino acids: CASSRGGSNYNEQFF.

This clone has just a few counts. The chain employs TRBV5-1 and TRBJ1-3; D is unresolved. The V end was cut by 0 bases, the J end by 0 bases, with 10 bases between. The CDR3 covers 16 residues. Germline CDR1 reads SGHRS; CDR2 reads YFSETQ. The CDR3 spells CASSLAHTGSGNTIYF. CDR3 DNA: TGCGCCAGCAGCTTGGCGCATACCGGCTCTGGAAACACCATATATTTT.

The chain joins TRBV2 to TRBJ2-3; D is possibly TRBD2 (5 bases). There are 14 residues in the CDR3. The germline CDR1 and CDR2 sequences are SNHLY and FYNNEI. Deletions cut 3 bases from V and 0 bases from J, with 7 bases between. The chain's CDR3 is CASSEPSSTDTQYF. The DNA of the CDR3 is TGTGCCAGCAGTGAGCCTAGCAGCACAGATACGCAGTATTTT. Supplemented by reference TRBV2 and TRBJ2-3, the full variable domain reads EPEVTQTPSHQVTQMGQEVILRCVPISNHLYFYWYRQILGQKVEFLVSFYNNEISEKSEIFDDQFSVERPDGSNFTLKIRSTKLEDSAMYFCASSEPSSTDTQYFGPGTRLTVL.

The chain combines TRBV10-1 with TRBJ2-3; D gene ambiguous. V lost 5 bases and J 3 bases, leaving 12 bases between the germline ends. The CDR3 covers 14 residues. Germline V gene data show CDR1 as WNHNN and CDR2 as SYGVQD (reference sequence). CDR3 loop: CASSTVSATDTQYF. CDR3 sequence (DNA): TGCGCCAGCAGTACAGTGTCAGCAACAGATACGCAGTATTTT.